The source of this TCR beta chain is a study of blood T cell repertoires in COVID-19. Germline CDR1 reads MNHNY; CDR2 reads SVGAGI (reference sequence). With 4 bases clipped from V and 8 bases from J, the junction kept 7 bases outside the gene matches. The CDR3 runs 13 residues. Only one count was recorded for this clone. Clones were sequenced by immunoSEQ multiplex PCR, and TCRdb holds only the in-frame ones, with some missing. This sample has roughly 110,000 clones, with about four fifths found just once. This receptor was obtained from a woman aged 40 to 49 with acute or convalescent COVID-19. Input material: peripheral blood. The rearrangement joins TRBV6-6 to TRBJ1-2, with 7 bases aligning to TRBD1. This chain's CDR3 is CASSSGTARGYTF. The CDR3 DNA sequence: TGTGCCAGCAGTTCAGGGACAGCGAGGGGCTACACCTTC.